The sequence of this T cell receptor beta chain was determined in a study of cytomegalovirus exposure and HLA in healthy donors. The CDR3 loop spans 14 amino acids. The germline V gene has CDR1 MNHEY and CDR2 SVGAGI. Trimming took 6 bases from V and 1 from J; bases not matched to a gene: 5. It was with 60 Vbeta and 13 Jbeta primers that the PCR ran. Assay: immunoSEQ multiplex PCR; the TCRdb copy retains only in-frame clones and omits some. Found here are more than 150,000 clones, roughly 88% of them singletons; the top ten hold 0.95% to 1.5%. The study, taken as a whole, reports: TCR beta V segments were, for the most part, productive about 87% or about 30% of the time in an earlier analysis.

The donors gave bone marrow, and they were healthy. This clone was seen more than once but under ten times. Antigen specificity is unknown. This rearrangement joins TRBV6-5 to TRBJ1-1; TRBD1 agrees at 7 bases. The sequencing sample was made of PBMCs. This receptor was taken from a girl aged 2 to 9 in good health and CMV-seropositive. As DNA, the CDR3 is TGTGCCAGCAGCAAACGGACAGGGAACACTGAAGCTTTCTTT. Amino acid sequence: CASSKRTGNTEAFF.